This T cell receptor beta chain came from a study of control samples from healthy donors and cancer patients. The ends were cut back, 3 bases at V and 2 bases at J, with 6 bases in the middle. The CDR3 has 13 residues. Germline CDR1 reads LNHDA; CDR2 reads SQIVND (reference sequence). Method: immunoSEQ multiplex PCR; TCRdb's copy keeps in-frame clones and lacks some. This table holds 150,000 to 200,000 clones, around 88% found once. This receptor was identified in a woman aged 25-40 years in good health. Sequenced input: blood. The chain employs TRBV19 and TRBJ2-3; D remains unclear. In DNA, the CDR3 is TGTGCCAGTAGTATGGCGTCCACAGATACGCAGTATTTT. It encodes CASSMASTDTQYF.